This TCR beta chain was identified in a study of T cell responses to AZD1222 COVID-19 vaccine. Turning to the study itself: The analysis combined second doses at about 4 or about 12 weeks.

Points from the study as a whole: In a largely white British group with more females than males, clonal diversity was possibly underestimated. After the peak T cell response, and only then, were repertoires sampled. Unmutated variant regions reportedly attract nearly half of all spike-specific TCRs.

A remark on this clone: Its antigen is as yet unknown.

Germline V gene data show CDR1 as SGHTA and CDR2 as FQGNSA. Unmatched junction bases numbered 6, after V lost 3 bases and J lost 1 base. The CDR3 has 17 residues. Only in-frame clones appear in the TCRdb table, and some are missing; sequencing was by immunoSEQ multiplex PCR. The sample shows about 150,000 clones, roughly 90% of them seen only once. The TCR sequence derives from an adult in good health. The source was peripheral blood, collected on day 0 of AZD1222 vaccination. The J gene is TRBJ1-1, the V gene TRBV7-2, with 12 bases lining up with TRBD1. CDR3 DNA: TGTGCCAGCAGCTTCCGGGACAGGGGGCTGAAGAACACTGAAGCTTTCTTT. This translates into CASSFRDRGLKNTEAFF. The full variable domain, with the rest looked up from reference TRBV7-2 and TRBJ1-1, is GAGVSQSPSNKVTEKGKDVELRCDPISGHTALYWYRQSLGQGLEFLIYFQGNSAPDKSGLPSDRFSAERTGGSVSTLTIQRTQQEDSAVYLCASSFRDRGLKNTEAFFGQGTRLTVV.